These 26 T cell receptor beta chains share one sample of origin, sequenced in a study of cytomegalovirus exposure and HLA in healthy donors. Both 60 Vbeta primers and 13 Jbeta primers went into the PCR. Assay used: immunoSEQ multiplex PCR; TCRdb lists only in-frame clones, some missing. The table records around 200,000 clones, approximately 79% of them present only once. The sequenced sample consisted of PBMCs. The receptors stem from a man between 35 and 55 years old in good health and CMV-seropositive.

This rearrangement joins TRBV2 to TRBJ1-1; D is undetermined. Germline V gene data show CDR1 as SNHLY and CDR2 as FYNNEI. This CDR3 contains 15 residues. V gave up 2 bases and J gave up 0 bases, with 10 bases separating them. CDR3 in DNA: TGTGCCAGCAGTGAAAACCAGGTCATGAACACTGAAGCTTTCTTT. Its translation is CASSENQVMNTEAFF. The full variable domain, its missing parts supplied by reference TRBV2 and TRBJ1-1, is EPEVTQTPSHQVTQMGQEVILRCVPISNHLYFYWYRQILGQKVEFLVSFYNNEISEKSEIFDDQFSVERPDGSNFTLKIRSTKLEDSAMYFCASSENQVMNTEAFFGQGTRLTVV.

The chain recombines TRBV29-1 with TRBJ2-7, with D unresolved. Trimming removed 6 bases from V and 3 bases from J, with 9 bases in between. The CDR3 runs 11 residues. Germline lookup yields CDR1 SQVTM and CDR2 ANQGSEA. CDR3 bases: TGCAGCGTCACCGACATCTACGAGCAGTACTTC. It codes for CSVTDIYEQYF.

The genes are TRBV20-1 and TRBJ1-5; possible D gene TRBD1, 5 bases. V was trimmed by 6 bases and J by 9 bases, leaving 12 bases between them. The germline CDR1 and CDR2 sequences are DFQATT and SNEGSKA (reference sequence). CDR3 length equals 11 residues. This CDR3 reads CSAYAGGPQHF. In nucleotides, the CDR3 is TGCAGTGCCTACGCGGGGGGGCCCCAGCATTTT.

The DNA for the CDR3 is TGTGCCAGCAGCCTGCGGGACAGGGGGCAATGGTATGGCTACACCTTC. As protein: CASSLRDRGQWYGYTF. The chain is built from TRBV7-2 and TRBJ1-2; 12 nucleotides agree with TRBD1. The ends lost 5 bases at V and 5 bases at J; junction bases unmatched: 9. The CDR3 spans 16 residues. Germline V gene sequence: CDR1 SGHTA, CDR2 FQGNSA.

V gene TRBV7-3 combines with J gene TRBJ2-1; TRBD2 matches 15 bases. CDR1 SGHTA and CDR2 FQGTGA come from the germline V gene. CDR3 length: 16 amino acids. Trimming removed 5 bases from V and 9 bases from J; junction bases left unmatched: 8. In DNA form, the CDR3 reads TGTGCCAGCAGCCTCGGACTAGCGGGGGGGCCGGTTGAGCAGTTCTTC. Protein product: CASSLGLAGGPVEQFF.

Only one count was recorded for this clone. The chain carries TRBV6-5 and TRBJ2-3; possibly TRBD2 for D (6 bases). Germline V CDR1 and CDR2: MNHEY, SVGAGI. Trimming cost V 4 bases and J 2 bases, with 16 bases left between them. The length of the CDR3 is 16 residues. The DNA of the CDR3 is TGTGCCAGCAGTTTGACTAGAATAGGGTACACAGATACGCAGTATTTT. Its protein product is CASSLTRIGYTDTQYF.

The V and J genes are TRBV7-2 and TRBJ2-7; perhaps TRBD2 as D (6 bases). CDR3 size: 15 residues. The germline V and J ends were trimmed by 1 base and 4 bases, with 14 bases remaining between them. Germline CDR1 is SGHTA and CDR2 is FQGNSA. The CDR3 reads CASSLGVAADYEQYF. As DNA, the CDR3 is TGTGCCAGCAGCTTAGGCGTAGCGGCAGATTACGAGCAGTACTTC.

V gene TRBV18 combines with J gene TRBJ2-7; D may be TRBD2 (6 bases). The germline V gene has CDR1 KGHSH and CDR2 LQKENI. V dropped 3 bases and J dropped 0 bases, with 9 bases sitting between them. CDR3 length: 14 residues. CDR3 coding DNA: TGTGCCAGCTCACCCCAGGGACTCTCCTACGAGCAGTACTTC. Its protein is CASSPQGLSYEQYF.

The genes are TRBV6-1 and TRBJ1-1; D ambiguous. V was trimmed by 5 bases and J by 3 bases, leaving 7 bases between them. The CDR3 sequence is 12 residues long. Germline assignment: CDR1 MNHNS and CDR2 SASEGT. CDR3 residues: CASSRHDTEAFF. DNA of the CDR3: TGTGCCAGCAGTCGACACGACACTGAAGCTTTCTTT.

The chain joins TRBV25-1 to TRBJ2-7, with D perhaps TRBD1 (6 bases). The CDR3 has 13 residues. V lost 5 bases to trimming and J lost 4 bases, with 12 bases between them. CDR1 MGHDK and CDR2 SYGVNS come from the germline V gene. The CDR3 region is CASSLGTNYEQYF. The CDR3 nucleotides read TGTGCCAGCAGTCTCGGGACAAATTACGAGCAGTACTTC.

The chain couples TRBV18 to TRBJ1-3, with 8 bases that match TRBD1. Looked up from germline, CDR1 is KGHSH and CDR2 is LQKENI. The CDR3 is 17 amino acids. The V segment lost 9 bases and the J segment 0 bases; nucleotides outside the gene matches: 13. CDR3 sequence: CASHTSGQGLSGNTIYF. In DNA form, the CDR3 reads TGTGCCAGTCATACGAGCGGACAGGGCCTCTCTGGAAACACCATATATTTT. Full variable domain (remainder filled in from reference TRBV18 and TRBJ1-3): NAGVMQNPRHLVRRRGQEARLRCSPMKGHSHVYWYRQLPEEGLKFMVYLQKENIIDESGMPKERFSAEFPKEGPSILRIQQVVRGDSAAYFCASHTSGQGLSGNTIYFGEGSWLTVV.

CDR3 residues: CASRGQGKRIDKNIQYF. CDR3 nucleotides: TGTGCCAGCAGAGGACAGGGTAAACGGATTGACAAAAACATTCAGTACTTC. The chain links TRBV5-6 to TRBJ2-4, with 8 nucleotides matching TRBD1. J gave up 3 bases and V 5 bases, and 13 bases lay outside the gene matches. CDR1 SGHDT and CDR2 YYEEEE come from the germline V gene. This CDR3 is built from 17 residues.

Only a few counts were recorded for this clone. This chain joins TRBV19 and TRBJ2-7; possibly TRBD1 for D (6 bases). The CDR3 spans 16 residues. The germline V and J ends were trimmed by 3 bases and 5 bases, with 20 bases remaining between them. Germline CDR1 reads LNHDA; CDR2 reads SQIVND (reference sequence). This chain's CDR3 is CASSISGPGEGNEQYF. As DNA, the CDR3 is TGTGCCAGTAGTATTTCCGGGCCAGGGGAAGGAAACGAGCAGTACTTC.

The chain joins TRBV4-2 to TRBJ1-3; D ambiguous. Germline CDR1 and CDR2: LGHNA and YNFKEQ. Trimming removed 0 bases at V and 2 bases at J, with 14 bases between. The CDR3 runs 17 residues. CDR3 region: CASSQDQRSLPGNTIYF. The DNA of the CDR3 is TGTGCCAGCAGCCAAGATCAGCGGAGTCTTCCTGGAAACACCATATATTTT.

The chain links TRBV25-1 to TRBJ2-1; D unclear. The germline gives CDR1 MGHDK, CDR2 SYGVNS. This CDR3 region has 14 residues. Trimming removed 1 base at V and 5 bases at J, with 9 bases between. CDR3 protein: CASSEFGKNNEQFF. For the CDR3, the DNA is TGTGCCAGCAGTGAATTCGGTAAGAACAATGAGCAGTTCTTC.

The genes are TRBV23-1 and TRBJ1-1, with a weak D call TRBD1 (5 bases). TRBV23-1 is an ORF for which the function is uncertain. The CDR3 length is 12 residues. The V and J ends lost 4 bases and 4 bases respectively, with 7 bases between them. The CDR3 spells CASSRQTTEAFF. CDR3 DNA sequence: TGCGCCAGCAGTCGACAGACCACTGAAGCTTTCTTT.

The V call is TRBV4-2, the J call TRBJ1-1; D is uncertain. Trimming removed 0 bases at V and 0 bases at J, with 5 bases between. The CDR3 extends over 14 amino acids. Germline CDR1 LGHNA, CDR2 YNFKEQ. The CDR3 nucleotides are TGTGCCAGCAGCCAAGACACGGTGAACACTGAAGCTTTCTTT. This gives the protein CASSQDTVNTEAFF.

This clone was found a few times. The V gene is TRBV7-9, the J gene TRBJ2-5, with 8 bases aligning to TRBD2. This CDR3 contains 15 residues. V was clipped by 1 base and J by 3 bases; unmatched bases: 4. CDR1 SEHNR and CDR2 FQNEAQ come from the germline V gene (reference sequence). The CDR3 here is CASSLGGGPEETQYF. DNA for the CDR3: TGTGCCAGCAGCTTAGGCGGGGGGCCGGAAGAGACCCAGTACTTC.

The chain joins TRBV4-1 to TRBJ2-3; TRBD1 might be the D (6 bases). Germline-derived CDR1 and CDR2 are MGHRA and YSYEKL. The CDR3 totals 16 residues. With 1 base removed from V and 4 bases from J, the gap between germline ends came to 15 bases. In DNA form, the CDR3 reads TGCGCCAGCAGCCAAGCCTCTACAGGGTGGGCAGATACGCAGTATTTT. Protein product: CASSQASTGWADTQYF.

This sequence joins TRBV5-4 and TRBJ1-1, with TRBD1 as a possible D gene (5 bases). This CDR3 is built from 12 residues. Per germline, CDR1 SGHNT and CDR2 YYREEE (reference sequence). Trimming took off 3 bases at V and 10 bases at J, with 13 bases between the two ends. The CDR3 loop is CASSSDWGGAFF. Written as DNA, the CDR3 is TGTGCCAGCAGCTCTGACTGGGGGGGAGCTTTCTTT.

The chain uses TRBV27 and TRBJ1-4; no clear D gene. This CDR3 is 14 amino acids long. V lost 2 bases and J 4 bases, leaving 8 bases between the germline ends. Germline CDR1 is MNHEY and CDR2 is SMNVEV (reference sequence). CDR3 amino acids: CASSLGSFNEKLFF. The CDR3 DNA follows: TGTGCCAGCAGTTTAGGTAGTTTTAATGAAAAACTGTTTTTT. Complete variable domain (other parts from reference TRBV27 and TRBJ1-4): EAQVTQNPRYLITVTGKKLTVTCSQNMNHEYMSWYRQDPGLGLRQIYYSMNVEVTDKGDVPEGYKVSRKEKRNFPLILESPSPNQTSLYFCASSLGSFNEKLFFGSGTQLSVL.

This chain joins TRBV5-4 and TRBJ1-2; 9 nucleotides align to TRBD1. This CDR3 has 16 residues. After removal of 3 bases from V and 2 bases from J, the junction contained 8 bases not matched to a gene. Per germline, CDR1 SGHNT and CDR2 YYREEE (reference sequence). The DNA for the CDR3 is TGTGCCAGCAGCTCCGGGACAGGGATCGGGAACTATGGCTACACCTTC. Its translation: CASSSGTGIGNYGYTF.

The CDR3 bases are TGTGCAAGTCGCTTTAGTCCAGCGGCGGAGCCCCCCTACGACGAGCAGTACTTC. Residues: CASRFSPAAEPPYDEQYF. This chain links TRBV12-2 with TRBJ2-7; the D call TRBD2 from the table was never checked on the DNA. TRBV12-2 is an annotated pseudogene. The CDR3 has 18 residues.

V and J are TRBV2 and TRBJ2-3; 10 bases are shared with TRBD2. Germline V CDR1 and CDR2: SNHLY, FYNNEI. V lost 1 base and J lost 5; bases outside the gene matches: 9. This CDR3 is built from 17 residues. The CDR3 here is CASSEDPSGGAVDTQYF. CDR3 coding DNA: TGTGCCAGCAGTGAAGACCCAAGCGGGGGGGCCGTAGATACGCAGTATTTT.

This clone was picked up one time. The chain couples TRBV9 to TRBJ1-5, with D uncertain. The CDR3 has 14 residues. CDR1 and CDR2 from the germline V gene are SGDLS and YYNGEE. Trimming removed 0 bases at V and 5 bases at J, with 9 bases between. CDR3 in amino acids: CASSVAADYQPQHF. The CDR3 nucleotides read TGTGCCAGCAGCGTAGCTGCAGACTATCAGCCCCAGCATTTT.

This chain joins TRBV29-1 and TRBJ2-7; D unresolved. Looked up from germline, CDR1 is SQVTM and CDR2 is ANQGSEA. V gave up 4 bases and J gave up 5 bases, with 15 bases separating them. The CDR3 spans 13 residues. The CDR3 DNA reads TGCAGCGTTGTTTCAGGAAACACAGACGAGCAGTACTTC. Amino acids: CSVVSGNTDEQYF.